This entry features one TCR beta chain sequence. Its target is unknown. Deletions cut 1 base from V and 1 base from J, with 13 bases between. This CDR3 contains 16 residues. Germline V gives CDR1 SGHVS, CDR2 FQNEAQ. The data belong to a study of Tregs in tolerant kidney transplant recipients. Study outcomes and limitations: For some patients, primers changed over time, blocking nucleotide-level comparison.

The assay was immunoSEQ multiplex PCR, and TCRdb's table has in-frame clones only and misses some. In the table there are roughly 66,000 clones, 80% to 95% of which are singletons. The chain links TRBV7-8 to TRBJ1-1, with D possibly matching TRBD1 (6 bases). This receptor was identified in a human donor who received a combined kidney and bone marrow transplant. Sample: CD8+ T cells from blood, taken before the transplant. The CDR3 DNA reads TGTGCCAGCAGCTTAGTTGGGGGGGGCCCGAACACTGAAGCTTTCTTT. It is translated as CASSLVGGGPNTEAFF.